The present T cell receptor (beta chain) was sequenced within a study of identical twins. The study's findings and limits: There were fewer insertions in abundant cord blood beta clonotypes, but memory repertoires showed no such pattern. Partly confounded zero-insertion analyses could result from invariant MAIT and iNKT cells.

Unique molecular identifiers were in the cDNA, with template-switch universal primer binding. Using its own MiXCR run on the 5' RACE reads, TCRdb lists one record per CDR3 protein. This repertoire shows a few hundred thousand distinct CDR3 sequences, 9% found once; its top ten account for approximately 8.9%. Regarding this clonotype: Its specificity is not known.

The sequence derives from a woman aged 50 to 60 in good health. The sample consisted of naive T cells sorted from blood.

This CDR3 is CASSIQAGGSTDTQYF. Written as DNA, the CDR3 is TGTGCCAGCAGTATACAAGCGGGGGGGAGCACAGATACGCAGTATTTT. V gene TRBV12-3 or TRBV12-4 combines with J gene TRBJ2-3, with 10 bases identical to TRBD2. The ends lost 5 bases at V and 0 bases at J; junction bases unmatched: 5. The CDR3 runs 16 residues.